Reported below is one T cell receptor beta chain. Sequencing used immunoSEQ multiplex PCR; TCRdb keeps in-frame clones, though not all of them. The table has roughly 2.5 million clones, 85% to 95% seen once. This sample stems from a study of shared clonotypes between healthy human individuals. The CDR3 length is 15 residues. In germline, CDR1 is SEHNR, CDR2 FQNEAQ (reference sequence). Between the trimmed V and J ends, which lost 5 bases and 6 bases, there was a span of 17 bases. This chain connects TRBV7-9 to TRBJ1-5, with a possible D match to TRBD1 (5 bases). The sample comprised naive CD4+ T cells sorted from blood. Subset described: CD45RA+ positively selected. This clonotype was obtained from a man aged 18 to 29 in good health. The CDR3 loop is CASSLGSGVGQPQHF. The CDR3 bases are TGTGCCAGCAGCCTCGGTTCGGGGGTAGGTCAGCCCCAGCATTTT.